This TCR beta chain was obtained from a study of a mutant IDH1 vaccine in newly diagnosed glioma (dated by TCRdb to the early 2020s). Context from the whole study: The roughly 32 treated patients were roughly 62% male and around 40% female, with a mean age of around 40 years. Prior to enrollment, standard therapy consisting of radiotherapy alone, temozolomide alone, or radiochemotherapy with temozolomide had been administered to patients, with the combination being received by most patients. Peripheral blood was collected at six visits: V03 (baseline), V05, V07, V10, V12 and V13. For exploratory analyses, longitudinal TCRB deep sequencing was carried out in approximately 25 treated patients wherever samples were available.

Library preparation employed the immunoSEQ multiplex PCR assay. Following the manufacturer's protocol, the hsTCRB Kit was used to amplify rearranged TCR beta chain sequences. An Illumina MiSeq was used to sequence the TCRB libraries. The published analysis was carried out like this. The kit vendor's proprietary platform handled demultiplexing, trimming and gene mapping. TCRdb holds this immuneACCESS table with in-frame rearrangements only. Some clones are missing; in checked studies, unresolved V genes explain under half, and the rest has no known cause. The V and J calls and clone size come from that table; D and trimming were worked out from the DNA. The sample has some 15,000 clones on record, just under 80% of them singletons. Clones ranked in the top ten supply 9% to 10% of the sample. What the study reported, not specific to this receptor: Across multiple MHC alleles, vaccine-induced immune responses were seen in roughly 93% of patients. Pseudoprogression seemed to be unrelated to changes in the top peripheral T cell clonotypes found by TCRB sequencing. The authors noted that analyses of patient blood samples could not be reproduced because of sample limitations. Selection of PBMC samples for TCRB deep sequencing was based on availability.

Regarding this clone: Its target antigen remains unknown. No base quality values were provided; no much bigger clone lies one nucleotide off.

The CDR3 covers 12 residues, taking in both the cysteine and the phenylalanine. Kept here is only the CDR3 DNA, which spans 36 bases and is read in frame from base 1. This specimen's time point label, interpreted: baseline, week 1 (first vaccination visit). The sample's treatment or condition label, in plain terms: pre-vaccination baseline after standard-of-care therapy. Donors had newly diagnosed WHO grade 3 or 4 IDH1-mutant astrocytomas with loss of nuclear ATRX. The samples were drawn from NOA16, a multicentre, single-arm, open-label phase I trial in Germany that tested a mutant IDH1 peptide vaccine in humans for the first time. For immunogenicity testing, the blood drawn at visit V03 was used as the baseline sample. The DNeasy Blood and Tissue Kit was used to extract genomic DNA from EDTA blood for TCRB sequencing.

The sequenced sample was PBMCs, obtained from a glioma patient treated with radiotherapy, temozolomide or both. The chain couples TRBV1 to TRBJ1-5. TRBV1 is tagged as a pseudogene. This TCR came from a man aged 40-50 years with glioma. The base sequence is TGCACCAGCAGCGGCCAGCAATCAGCCCAGCATTTT. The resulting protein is CTSSGQQSAQHF.